The text below deals with one T cell receptor (beta chain). The data are from a study of blood T cell repertoires in COVID-19. Across the whole study: Whether acute or convalescent, the COVID-19 samples came from the United States, Italy and Spain.

Under the authors' procedure: From reference gene primer amplification, estimates of nucleated cell counts were derived. Method: immunoSEQ multiplex PCR; TCRdb's copy keeps in-frame clones and lacks some. D and trimming come from the DNA, and the V and J calls and clone size come from that table. The sample consists of fewer than 350,000 clones, 90% of them appearing once. The CDR3 consists of 13 residues. V shed 5 bases and J 12 bases; nucleotides not matched to a gene: 9. This chain uses TRBV12-3 or TRBV12-4 with TRBJ2-5, with 10 positions matching TRBD1. The source of this sequence is a woman in her 30s with COVID-19, enrolled during active disease. Sequencing was done on a sample of peripheral blood. The CDR3 DNA follows: TGTGCCAGCAGTCCAGGGGGACAGGGGAAGGAGTACTTC. This codes for CASSPGGQGKEYF.